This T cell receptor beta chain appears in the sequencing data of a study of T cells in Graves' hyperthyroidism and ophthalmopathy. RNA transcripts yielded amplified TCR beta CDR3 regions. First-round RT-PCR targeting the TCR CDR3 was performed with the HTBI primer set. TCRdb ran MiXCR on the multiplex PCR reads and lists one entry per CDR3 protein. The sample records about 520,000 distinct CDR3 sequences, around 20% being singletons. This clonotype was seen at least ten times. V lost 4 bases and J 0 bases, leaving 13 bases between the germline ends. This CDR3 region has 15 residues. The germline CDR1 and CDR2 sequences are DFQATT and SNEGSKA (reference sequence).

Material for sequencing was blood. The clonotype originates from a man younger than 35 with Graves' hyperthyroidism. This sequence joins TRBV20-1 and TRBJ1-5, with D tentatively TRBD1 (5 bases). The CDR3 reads CSAKSGANSNQPQHF. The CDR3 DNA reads TGCAGTGCTAAAAGTGGGGCCAATAGCAATCAGCCCCAGCATTTT.